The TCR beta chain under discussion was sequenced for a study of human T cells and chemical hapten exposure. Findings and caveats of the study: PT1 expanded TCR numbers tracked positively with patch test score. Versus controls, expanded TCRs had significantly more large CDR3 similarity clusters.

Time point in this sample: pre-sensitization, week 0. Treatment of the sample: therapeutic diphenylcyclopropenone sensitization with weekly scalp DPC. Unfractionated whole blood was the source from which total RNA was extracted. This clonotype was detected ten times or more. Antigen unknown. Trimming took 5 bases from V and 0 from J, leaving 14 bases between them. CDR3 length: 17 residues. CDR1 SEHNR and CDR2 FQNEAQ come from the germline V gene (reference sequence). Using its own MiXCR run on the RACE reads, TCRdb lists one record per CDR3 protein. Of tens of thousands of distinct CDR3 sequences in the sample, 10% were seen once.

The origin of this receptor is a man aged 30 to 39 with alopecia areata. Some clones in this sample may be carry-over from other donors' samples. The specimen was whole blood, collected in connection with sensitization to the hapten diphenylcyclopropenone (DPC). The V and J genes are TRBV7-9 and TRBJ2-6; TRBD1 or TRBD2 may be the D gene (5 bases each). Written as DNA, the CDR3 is TGTGCCAGCAGCCCTCCGGGACGGTTCTCTGGGGCCAACGTCCTGACTTTC. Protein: CASSPPGRFSGANVLTF.